The sequence of this T cell receptor (beta chain) was determined in a study of control samples from healthy donors and cancer patients. This CDR3 is built from 15 residues. Germline CDR1 and CDR2: MNHNY and SVGAGI (reference sequence). The germline V and J ends were trimmed by 2 bases and 1 base, with 6 bases remaining between them. TCRdb keeps only in-frame clones here, not all; method: immunoSEQ multiplex PCR. The sample records 15,000 to 20,000 clones, roughly 84% being singletons. Sequenced input: PBMCs. This clonotype was obtained from a woman between 65 and 79 years old with colorectal cancer. The rearrangement links TRBV6-6 to TRBJ1-6; D is undetermined. The CDR3 protein is CASSYGRSYNSPLHF. The CDR3 nucleotides read TGTGCCAGCAGTTACGGGCGGTCCTATAATTCACCCCTCCACTTT.